This entry lists 26 T cell receptor beta chains sequenced from one sample in a study of blood T cell repertoires in COVID-19. The method was immunoSEQ multiplex PCR; TCRdb's version includes in-frame clones alone and lacks a portion of them. The sample shows about 140,000 clones, 70% to 85% of them seen only once. The sequenced material came from PBMCs or T cells enriched from blood (not recorded which). Receptor source: a woman aged 18-29 years who had been exposed to COVID-19.

V gene TRBV4-3 combines with J gene TRBJ1-6, with TRBD1 identical over 7 bases. The CDR3 extends over 14 amino acids. CDR1 LGHNA and CDR2 YSLEER come from the germline V gene. Trimming took 4 bases from V and 7 from J; bases not matched to a gene: 4. CDR3 sequence reads: CASSRETGNSPLHF. CDR3 DNA sequence: TGCGCCAGCAGCCGAGAGACAGGGAATTCACCCCTCCACTTT.

This clone appeared a few times. Other DNA sequences from this sample encode an identical CDR3 as well. The rearrangement uses TRBV5-1 and TRBJ2-3; no reliable D call. This CDR3 spans 15 amino acids. Germline CDR1 SGHRS, CDR2 YFSETQ. The V end was cut by 1 base, the J end by 3 bases, with 12 bases between. The CDR3: CASSLSGVGTDTQYF. DNA for the CDR3: TGCGCCAGCAGCTTGTCGGGTGTCGGGACAGATACGCAGTATTTT. The whole variable domain, filled in from reference TRBV5-1 and TRBJ2-3, reads KAGVTQTPRYLIKTRGQQVTLSCSPISGHRSVSWYQQTPGQGLQFLFEYFSETQRNKGNFPGRFSGRQFSNSRSEMNVSTLELGDSALYLCASSLSGVGTDTQYFGPGTRLTVL.

CDR3 sequence (DNA): TGTGCCAGCAGCTTACAAACCCTAGGAGATACGCAGTATTTT. It encodes CASSLQTLGDTQYF. The chain has TRBV7-8 and TRBJ2-3; D is undetermined. Trimming left V 2 bases short and J 5 bases short, with 11 bases between. The CDR3 covers 14 residues. The germline V gene encodes CDR1 SGHVS and CDR2 FQNEAQ.

This chain links TRBV9 with TRBJ1-1; possible D gene TRBD1, 6 bases. The CDR3 covers 14 residues. The V gene's germline CDR1 is SGDLS and CDR2 YYNGEE. Trimming pared 4 bases from V and 7 bases from J, leaving 17 bases between. The chain's CDR3 is CASSPRQVFGEAFF. In DNA, the CDR3 is TGTGCCAGCAGCCCCCGACAGGTTTTCGGTGAAGCTTTCTTT.

This clone was found once. The chain employs TRBV5-4 and TRBJ2-7; 9 bases are shared with TRBD2. The CDR3 covers 15 residues. Trimming at V came to 0 bases and at J to 5 bases, leaving 6 bases not matched to a gene. The germline V gene has CDR1 SGHNT and CDR2 YYREEE (reference sequence). As DNA, the CDR3 is TGTGCCAGCAGCTTGGCCGGTAGCGGGAGCCACGAGCAGTACTTC. Protein product: CASSLAGSGSHEQYF.

The rearrangement links TRBV6-6 to TRBJ1-5, with a tentative D call TRBD1 (5 bases). V dropped 7 bases and J dropped 4 bases, with 14 bases sitting between them. The CDR3 totals 14 residues. Per the germline V gene, CDR1 is MNHNY and CDR2 is SVGAGI (reference sequence). The CDR3 here is CASTYHRINQPQHF. The DNA of the CDR3 is TGTGCCAGCACCTACCACAGGATTAATCAGCCCCAGCATTTT.

The chain combines TRBV3-1 (or the pseudogene TRBV3-2) with TRBJ2-1; TRBD2 agrees at 12 bases. V lost 4 bases to trimming and J lost 4 bases; unmatched junction nucleotides: 5. CDR3 size: 16 residues. CDR1 and CDR2 from the germline V gene are LGHDT and YNNKEL (reference sequence). This CDR3 is CASSPLAGGLYNEQFF. The CDR3 nucleotides are TGTGCCAGCAGCCCACTAGCGGGAGGCCTATACAATGAGCAGTTCTTC.

This chain connects TRBV18 to TRBJ1-2; 8 bases agree with TRBD1. The germline CDR1 and CDR2 sequences are KGHSH and LQKENI. V lost 5 bases, J lost 0 bases, and 5 bases stayed unmatched. The CDR3 spans 15 residues. CDR3 in DNA: TGTGCCAGCTCAGGGGGGACAGGAGCTAACTATGGCTACACCTTC. Amino acid sequence: CASSGGTGANYGYTF.

The gene calls are TRBV19 and TRBJ2-3, with 7 nucleotides matching TRBD1. Per the germline V gene, CDR1 is LNHDA and CDR2 is SQIVND (reference sequence). The J segment lost 0 bases and the V segment lost 5 bases, leaving 5 bases of the junction unmatched. The CDR3 runs to 15 residues. CDR3 in amino acids: CASSGGQLSTDTQYF. In nucleotides, the CDR3 is TGTGCCAGTAGTGGGGGACAGCTTAGCACAGATACGCAGTATTTT.

The V and J genes are TRBV19 and TRBJ2-3, with D possibly being TRBD2 (5 bases). V was trimmed by 3 bases and J by 4 bases, leaving 11 bases between them. Looked up from germline, CDR1 is LNHDA and CDR2 is SQIVND (reference sequence). This CDR3 is built from 14 residues. The CDR3 DNA is TGTGCCAGTAGTATCCCCGGGGTGGCAGATACGCAGTATTTT. Its protein product is CASSIPGVADTQYF.

The chain is built from TRBV19 and TRBJ1-2, with no clear D. Per the germline V gene, CDR1 is LNHDA and CDR2 is SQIVND (reference sequence). Deletions cut 3 bases from V and 6 bases from J, with 11 bases between. The CDR3 consists of 13 residues. CDR3 coding DNA: TGTGCCAGTAGTATTTGGAGTCCGAATGGCTACACCTTC. Translated, it gives CASSIWSPNGYTF.

The chain couples TRBV30 to TRBJ1-2; 8 nucleotides match TRBD1. The CDR3 has 12 residues. Germline CDR1 GTSNPN, CDR2 SVGIG (reference sequence). The V gene end was trimmed by 3 bases and the J gene end by 7 bases; junction bases not matched to a gene: 4. The CDR3 region has the DNA TGTGCCTGGAGCCCACAGGGGGTTGGCTACACCTTC. Amino acid sequence: CAWSPQGVGYTF.

The chain recombines TRBV7-2 with TRBJ2-7, with TRBD2 as a possible D gene (6 bases). The CDR3 runs to 15 residues. Germline V gives CDR1 SGHTA, CDR2 FQGNSA. Trimming shortened V by 5 bases and J by 1 base, and 15 bases separated the two germline ends. The CDR3 region is CASSPSVGVSYEQYF. The CDR3 coding sequence is TGTGCCAGCAGCCCTAGCGTGGGTGTTTCCTACGAGCAGTACTTC.

CDR3 bases: TGTGCCAGCAGCTTAGATTTCTCCCCAGCGGGAGGATACGAGCAGTACTTC. This codes for CASSLDFSPAGGYEQYF. This chain links TRBV11-2 with TRBJ2-7, with TRBD2 identical over 9 bases. The CDR3 length is 17 residues. J was trimmed by 4 bases and V by 0 bases; bases with no gene match: 10. Germline loops: CDR1 SGHAT, CDR2 FQNNGV.

In this sample, this clone turned up a few times. The chain couples TRBV19 to TRBJ1-1, with TRBD1 matching 7 bases. CDR1 is LNHDA, CDR2 SQIVND, per germline (reference sequence). V gave up 6 bases and J gave up 7 bases; unmatched junction bases: 5. This CDR3 comprises 12 residues. The CDR3 DNA sequence: TGTGCCAGTAGCTCGGACAGGATTGAAGCTTTCTTT. It translates to CASSSDRIEAFF.

The chain is built from TRBV2 and TRBJ1-2, with D unresolved. Trimming removed 4 bases from V and 3 bases from J, with 3 bases in between. Germline CDR1 reads SNHLY; CDR2 reads FYNNEI. CDR3 length: 11 residues. For the CDR3, the DNA is TGTGCCAGCAGTGGGCACTATGGCTACACCTTC. It translates to CASSGHYGYTF.

V gene TRBV14 combines with J gene TRBJ2-1; possibly TRBD2 for D (5 bases). CDR3 length: 13 residues. V shed 1 base and J shed 10 bases, with 11 bases lying between them. Looked up from germline, CDR1 is SGHDN and CDR2 is FVKESK. CDR3 in amino acids: CASSQVLTGEQFF. CDR3 nucleotides: TGTGCCAGCAGCCAAGTATTAACGGGGGAGCAGTTCTTC.

CDR3 sequence reads: CASRGLADQETQYF. CDR3 sequence (DNA): TGTGCCAGCAGGGGACTAGCGGATCAAGAGACCCAGTACTTC. V and J are TRBV7-8 and TRBJ2-5, with 11 bases lining up with TRBD2. CDR3 length: 14 amino acids. Germline CDR1 is SGHVS and CDR2 is FQNEAQ. The junction had 2 bases not matched to a gene; V was cut back by 6 bases and J by 2 bases.

The chain employs TRBV7-8 and TRBJ1-1; perhaps TRBD1 as D (6 bases). V was pared by 1 base and J by 6 bases, with 6 bases between. The CDR3 contains 12 residues. Germline V gene sequence: CDR1 SGHVS, CDR2 FQNEAQ. The CDR3 DNA sequence: TGTGCCAGCAGCTTAGAGGGGGCTGAAGCTTTCTTT. Translating it yields CASSLEGAEAFF.

J is TRBJ2-5 and V is TRBV7-9, with D perhaps TRBD1 (6 bases). Germline V CDR1 and CDR2: SEHNR, FQNEAQ (reference sequence). Trimming shortened V by 5 bases and J by 2 bases, and 18 bases separated the two germline ends. This CDR3 contains 16 residues. The CDR3 reads CASSPRANREQETQYF. CDR3 nucleotides: TGTGCCAGCAGCCCGAGGGCTAACAGGGAGCAAGAGACCCAGTACTTC.

The chain recombines TRBV4-1 with TRBJ1-5; TRBD1 matches at 7 bases. The trim removed 0 bases at V and 6 bases at J, leaving 8 bases unmatched. This CDR3 has 16 amino acids. Germline V gene data show CDR1 as MGHRA and CDR2 as YSYEKL. The CDR3 coding sequence is TGCGCCAGCAGCCAAGATGGGGCAGGGGGGACTCAGCCCCAGCATTTT. Translated, it gives CASSQDGAGGTQPQHF.

The chain joins TRBV19 to TRBJ1-2; TRBD1 matches 7 bases. CDR1 LNHDA and CDR2 SQIVND come from the germline V gene (reference sequence). The CDR3 extends over 13 amino acids. After removal of 5 bases from V and 8 bases from J, the junction contained 8 bases not matched to a gene. The CDR3, as DNA: TGTGCCAGTAGTTCCCGACAGGGCGGCGGCTACACCTTC. Protein: CASSSRQGGGYTF.

This clone was observed a single time. This chain joins TRBV7-2 and TRBJ1-4; tentatively, D is TRBD1 (6 bases). The CDR3 extends over 16 amino acids. The germline gives CDR1 SGHTA, CDR2 FQGNSA. V was shortened by 4 bases and J by 6 bases, with 18 bases between the two germline ends. The CDR3 DNA reads TGTGCCAGCAGCTCTTCCCTCCGGGGGGGCTATGAAAAACTGTTTTTT. Its protein is CASSSSLRGGYEKLFF. The whole variable domain, remainder taken from reference TRBV7-2 and TRBJ1-4, is GAGVSQSPSNKVTEKGKDVELRCDPISGHTALYWYRQSLGQGLEFLIYFQGNSAPDKSGLPSDRFSAERTGGSVSTLTIQRTQQEDSAVYLCASSSSLRGGYEKLFFGSGTQLSVL.

The gene calls are TRBV7-3 and TRBJ2-2; D is ambiguous. The CDR3 covers 16 residues. V lost 5 bases, J lost 0 bases, and 13 bases lay in between. Germline V gene sequence: CDR1 SGHTA, CDR2 FQGTGA. DNA for the CDR3: TGTGCCAGCAGCCCTGGTGGCGGAACGAACACCGGGGAGCTGTTTTTT. The encoded protein is CASSPGGGTNTGELFF.

V usage is TRBV12-5 and J usage is TRBJ1-5; D gene uncertain. Per germline, CDR1 LGHNT and CDR2 FRNRAP. The CDR3 has 13 amino acids. Deletions cut 4 bases from V and 3 bases from J, with 7 bases between. The CDR3 nucleotides read TGTGCTAGTGGTTCAGGATTCAATCAGCCCCAGCATTTT. Residues: CASGSGFNQPQHF.

The rearrangement joins TRBV7-8 to TRBJ1-3; possibly TRBD1 for D (6 bases). The CDR3 spans 16 residues. The germline gives CDR1 SGHVS, CDR2 FQNEAQ. The V end lost 5 bases, the J end lost 3 bases, and 17 bases lay between the germline ends. CDR3 sequence (DNA): TGTGCCAGCAGCCCCACGGGGTGGGGGCGTGGAAACACCATATATTTT. Protein sequence: CASSPTGWGRGNTIYF.